One and the same sample provided the 9 T cell receptor beta chains below, sequenced in a study of identical twins. MiXCR, applied by TCRdb to the 5' RACE reads, yields one record per CDR3 protein. This sample has more than 650,000 distinct CDR3 sequences; 6.1% occur once, and the top ten carry about 2%. The sequencing input was naive T cells sorted from blood. These receptors came from a young man in good health.

The gene calls are TRBV5-5 and TRBJ2-1; TRBD1 matches 7 bases. The germline V gene encodes CDR1 SGHKS and CDR2 YYEKEE (reference sequence). V shed 5 bases and J 6 bases; nucleotides not matched to a gene: 11. This CDR3 comprises 15 residues. The CDR3 DNA is TGTGCCAGCAGTATCCTGGACAGGAGGACCAATGAGCAGTTCTTC. Residues: CASSILDRRTNEQFF.

This clonotype has more than one count but fewer than ten. This sequence joins TRBV12-5 and TRBJ2-3, with 10 nucleotides matching TRBD1. This CDR3 comprises 17 residues. Germline V CDR1 and CDR2: LGHNT, FRNRAP. With 1 base clipped from V and 2 bases from J, the junction kept 6 bases outside the gene matches. The CDR3 region is CASGLDRDRGFTDTQYF. The CDR3 DNA reads TGTGCTAGTGGTTTGGACCGGGACAGGGGCTTCACAGATACGCAGTATTTT.

This clonotype was recorded many times. This rearrangement joins TRBV5-5 to TRBJ1-1; D uncertain. CDR1 is SGHKS, CDR2 YYEKEE, per germline (reference sequence). Trimming cost V 10 bases and J 5 bases, with 9 bases left between them. The CDR3 is made up of 10 amino acids. The CDR3 DNA follows: TGTGCCCCCAGCGCGACTGAAGCTTTCTTT. This encodes CAPSATEAFF.

This clonotype was counted a few times. J is TRBJ2-5 and V is TRBV20-1, with a tentative D call TRBD1 (6 bases). CDR3 size: 12 residues. Trimming stripped 6 bases from V and 1 base from J, with 9 bases between. Germline-derived CDR1 and CDR2 are DFQATT and SNEGSKA (reference sequence). The chain's CDR3 is CSAGTPQETQYF. CDR3 bases: TGCAGTGCCGGGACACCCCAAGAGACCCAGTACTTC.

In its sample, this clonotype was seen a few times. The V call is TRBV3-1, the J call TRBJ2-5, with TRBD1 matching over 10 bases. CDR3 length: 19 residues. Germline-derived CDR1 and CDR2 are LGHDT and YNNKEL (reference sequence). V dropped 4 bases and J dropped 0; count of bases not matched to a gene: 14. CDR3: CASSRTGTGVLVYQETQYF. The CDR3 DNA sequence: TGTGCCAGCAGCCGGACCGGGACAGGGGTTTTGGTGTACCAAGAGACCCAGTACTTC.

This clonotype was observed a single time. A read error is possible here, since a much larger clone lies one base away. The chain links TRBV20-1 to TRBJ2-4; the match to TRBD2 covers 8 bases. CDR1 is DFQATT, CDR2 SNEGSKA, per germline (reference sequence). CDR3 size: 14 residues. CDR3 sequence (DNA): TGCAGTGCTAGGAGTAGCGGGAACGGAAACATTCTGTACTTC. Translating it yields CSARSSGNGNILYF.

The V gene is TRBV7-2, the J gene TRBJ1-5; tentatively, D is TRBD1 (5 bases). Germline CDR1 is SGHTA and CDR2 is FQGNSA. V was pared by 3 bases and J by 0 bases, with 9 bases between. CDR3 length: 15 amino acids. DNA of the CDR3: TGTGCCAGCAGCTTGGGGGTGTATAGCAATCAGCCCCAGCATTTT. Amino acid sequence: CASSLGVYSNQPQHF.

CDR3 residues: CASSVASGASGYLAKNIQYF. CDR3 DNA: TGTGCCAGCAGCGTAGCCTCCGGGGCTAGCGGGTACCTAGCCAAAAACATTCAGTACTTC. The V call is TRBV9, the J call TRBJ2-4; 8 positions agree with TRBD2. V dropped 0 bases and J dropped 0; count of bases not matched to a gene: 14. The CDR3 is made up of 20 amino acids. Germline values: CDR1 SGDLS, CDR2 YYNGEE. Together with reference TRBV9 and TRBJ2-4, the CDR3 gives the full variable domain: DSGVTQTPKHLITATGQRVTLRCSPRSGDLSVYWYQQSLDQGLQFLIQYYNGEERAKGNILERFSAQQFPDLHSELNLSSLELGDSALYFCASSVASGASGYLAKNIQYFGAGTRLSVL.

The rearrangement links TRBV5-6 to TRBJ1-5, with D uncertain. CDR1 is SGHDT and CDR2 is YYEEEE in the germline V gene. This CDR3 is 15 amino acids long. V was shortened by 2 bases and J by 3 bases, with 12 bases between the two germline ends. In DNA, the CDR3 is TGTGCCAGCAGCTTCGGCCAGCTTTACAATCAGCCCCAGCATTTT. This translates into CASSFGQLYNQPQHF.